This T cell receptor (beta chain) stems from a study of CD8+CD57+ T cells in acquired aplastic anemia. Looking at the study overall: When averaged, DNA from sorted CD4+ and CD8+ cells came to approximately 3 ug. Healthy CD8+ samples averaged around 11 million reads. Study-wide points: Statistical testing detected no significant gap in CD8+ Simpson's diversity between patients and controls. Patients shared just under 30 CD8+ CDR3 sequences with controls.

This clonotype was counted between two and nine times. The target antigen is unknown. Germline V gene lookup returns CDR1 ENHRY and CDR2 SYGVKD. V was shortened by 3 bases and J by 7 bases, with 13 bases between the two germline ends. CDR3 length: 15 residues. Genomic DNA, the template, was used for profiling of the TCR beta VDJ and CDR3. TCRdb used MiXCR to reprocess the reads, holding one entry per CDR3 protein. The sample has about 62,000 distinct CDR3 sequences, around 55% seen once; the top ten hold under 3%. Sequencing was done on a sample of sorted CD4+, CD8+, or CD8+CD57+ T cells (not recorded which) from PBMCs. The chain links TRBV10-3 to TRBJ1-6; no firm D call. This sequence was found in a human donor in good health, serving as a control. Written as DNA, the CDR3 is TGTGCCATCAGTGACCGGGATCAGCGGAATTCACCCCTCCACTTT. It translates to CAISDRDQRNSPLHF.